Reported below is one T cell receptor (beta chain). This CDR3 has 20 amino acids. The germline CDR1 and CDR2 sequences are SGHDN and FVKESK. The trim removed 4 bases at V and 3 bases at J, leaving 18 bases unmatched. These data originate in a study of blood T cell repertoires in COVID-19. Whole-study context: The United States, Italy and Spain were the sources of the acute and convalescent COVID-19 samples.

Sequencing used immunoSEQ multiplex PCR; TCRdb keeps in-frame clones, though not all of them. Of over 400,000 clones listed, 80% to 90% are singletons. The receptor was derived from a woman aged 25-40 years with active or convalescent COVID-19. Sample: peripheral blood. The V call is TRBV14, the J call TRBJ1-6, with 7 bases matching TRBD1. CDR3 protein: CASSPTQGRVWSGYNSPLHF. The CDR3 region has the DNA TGTGCCAGCAGCCCTACACAGGGGAGAGTGTGGTCGGGCTATAATTCACCCCTCCACTTT.